Listed below are T cell receptor beta chains from one sample, sequenced in a study of control samples from healthy donors and cancer patients. Using immunoSEQ multiplex PCR, the repertoire was profiled, and TCRdb retains in-frame clones only, with some absent. The table lists approximately 90,000 clones, approximately 87% of them singletons. Input material: blood. These receptors originate from a woman in her forties in good health. CDR3s include the opening cysteine and the closing phenylalanine or tryptophan. The D gene is left open where the match is weak. Expanded clones get a size class; other rows say once, few or many, or leave the size out.

TRBV3-1/TRBV3-2	NA	TRBJ1-1	NA	TGTGCCAGCAGCTACCGGGGAGGGAGGGGTGGTGAAGCTTTCTTT	CASSYRGGRGGEAFF
TRBV7-2	TRBD1	TRBJ1-2	medium-sized	TGTGCCAGCAGCACGACAGGGGCAGTCTATGGCTACACCTTC	CASSTTGAVYGYTF
TRBV4-1	TRBD2	TRBJ2-1	NA	TGCGCCAGCAGCCAAGATTCTAGCGGGGGGTATCGTGAGCAGTTCTTC	CASSQDSSGGYREQFF
TRBV6-2/TRBV6-3	NA	TRBJ2-7	NA	TGTGCCAGCAGTTTGGAGCTTAACCATGGGACCTACGAGCAGTACTTC	CASSLELNHGTYEQYF
TRBV6-4	TRBD1	TRBJ2-2	NA	TGTGCCAGCAGCGAGACAGGGAATAGTATGTCCACCGGGGAGCTGTTTTTT	CASSETGNSMSTGELFF
TRBV7-9	NA	TRBJ1-4	NA	TGTGCCAGCAGCTTGGGGTCCGGGGGCGGAACTAATGAAAAACTGTTTTTT	CASSLGSGGGTNEKLFF
TRBV7-2	TRBD1	TRBJ2-7	medium-sized	TGTGCCAGCAGCGCCAGACAGGGAACAATGTACGAGCAGTACTTC	CASSARQGTMYEQYF
TRBV7-2	NA	TRBJ1-3	NA	TGTGCCAGCAGCTTATATGGCTCTGGAAACACCATATATTTT	CASSLYGSGNTIYF
TRBV6-6	TRBD2	TRBJ2-7	NA	TGTGCCAGCAGCTGGGCGATGCCGGGACTAGCGGGGGGGTCCGTCTACGAGCAGTACTTC	CASSWAMPGLAGGSVYEQYF
TRBV12-5	NA	TRBJ1-3	few	TGTGCTAGTGGTTTGGTCCTCCTCTCTGGAAACACCATATATTTT	CASGLVLLSGNTIYF
TRBV14	NA	TRBJ1-2	NA	TGTGCCAGCAGCCAAGAGATAAGTACCGGGGGCTACACCTTC	CASSQEISTGGYTF
TRBV29-1	TRBD2	TRBJ2-7	NA	TGCAGCGTTGTGGGGGGGGACTCCTACGAGCAGTACTTC	CSVVGGDSYEQYF
TRBV13	TRBD2	TRBJ2-3	NA	TGTGCCAGCAGCTCAGCGGGGGTTCCAGATACGCAGTATTTT	CASSSAGVPDTQYF
TRBV5-1	NA	TRBJ1-3	NA	TGCGCCAGCAGCTTGGGGGGCTCTGGAAACACCATATATTTT	CASSLGGSGNTIYF
TRBV15	NA	TRBJ1-2	NA	TGTGCCACCAGCAGAGACCCCCCGGAACCAGCCGAACACTATGGCTACACCTTC	CATSRDPPEPAEHYGYTF
TRBV10-1	TRBD1	TRBJ2-5	NA	TGCGCCAGCAGTGGACAGGGTGGGGAGACCCAGTACTTC	CASSGQGGETQYF
TRBV5-1	TRBD1	TRBJ2-7	NA	TGCGCCAGCAGCTTGGGTCTTGTCGGGACAGCATCCTACGAGCAGTACTTC	CASSLGLVGTASYEQYF
TRBV9	NA	TRBJ1-6	NA	TGTGCCAGCAGCGTAGGGGCCTCTTCACCCCTCCACTTT	CASSVGASSPLHF
TRBV15	NA	TRBJ2-5	NA	TGTGCCACCAGCGACCGGGAACACCGACCCTATACCCAGTACTTC	CATSDREHRPYTQYF
TRBV6-5	NA	TRBJ2-7	NA	TGTGCCAGCAGCATTAACCGGGACCCCTCTCTCATCTACTTC	CASSINRDPSLIYF
TRBV12-3/TRBV12-4	NA	TRBJ1-1	NA	TGTGCCAGCAGTTTCGGGTCCCTGTGGGCTTTCTTT	CASSFGSLWAFF
TRBV27	NA	TRBJ2-5	NA	TGTGCCAGCAGTACGGGTACAAGGGGCGAGACCCAGTACTTC	CASSTGTRGETQYF
TRBV18	NA	TRBJ1-3	NA	TGTGCCAGCTCACCTTCGACCCTCTCTGGAAACACCATATATTTT	CASSPSTLSGNTIYF
TRBV7-9	NA	TRBJ1-2	NA	TGTGCCAGCAGCCAGGCCCGCACCCCCTATGGCTACACCTTC	CASSQARTPYGYTF
TRBV7-8	NA	TRBJ1-6	NA	TGTGCCAGCAGCAAACAGGATGTGCGATCACCCCTCCACTTT	CASSKQDVRSPLHF
TRBV5-6	NA	TRBJ1-4	NA	TGTGCCAGCAGCTTCCTAGGACCTGCAACTAATGAAAAACTGTTTTTT	CASSFLGPATNEKLFF
TRBV25-1	NA	TRBJ1-1	NA	TGTGCCAGCAGTTCTCCTGCGACAGTCATCCCCGGTTACACTGAAGCTTTCTTT	CASSSPATVIPGYTEAFF
TRBV30	NA	TRBJ2-5	NA	TGTGCCTGGAGAGGGAGTCAAGAGACCCAGTACTTC	CAWRGSQETQYF
TRBV7-2	NA	TRBJ2-3	NA	TGTGCCAGCAGCTTAGCGGGGGGGCGGGCAGATACGCAGTATTTT	CASSLAGGRADTQYF
TRBV4-1	NA	TRBJ1-2	NA	TGCGCCAGCAGCCAGACTGGTGGAGTTCGGCTCGTAGGCTACACCTTC	CASSQTGGVRLVGYTF
TRBV15	TRBD2	TRBJ2-7	NA	TGTGCCACCAGCAGAGAACCTAGCGGGGCGAGCTCCTACGAGCAGTACTTC	CATSREPSGASSYEQYF
TRBV18	NA	TRBJ1-2	NA	TGTGCCAGCTCAGCTACAGGTGTCTATGGCTACACCTTC	CASSATGVYGYTF
TRBV4-2	NA	TRBJ1-6	NA	TGTGCCAGCAGCCAAGCGGGGCGACAGAATAATTCACCCCTCCACTTT	CASSQAGRQNNSPLHF
TRBV12-3/TRBV12-4	TRBD1	TRBJ1-2	NA	TGTGCCAGCAGCCCCACAGGGGGCTATGGCTACACCTTC	CASSPTGGYGYTF
TRBV5-1	TRBD1	TRBJ2-1	NA	TGCGCCAGCAGCTCAACCCTGACAGGGATCTCCTACAATGAGCAGTTCTTC	CASSSTLTGISYNEQFF
TRBV4-1	NA	TRBJ1-6	once	TGCGCCAGCAGTCTGCGACAGGAGATTAGCTCCTATAATTCACCCCTCCACTTT	CASSLRQEISSYNSPLHF
TRBV14	NA	TRBJ1-2	NA	TGTGCCAGCAGCCCGGCGGAGACGGTTGGCTACACCTTC	CASSPAETVGYTF
TRBV7-2	TRBD1	TRBJ1-1	NA	TGTGCCAGCAGCCTTAAGACAGGGAACCCTGAAGCTTTCTTT	CASSLKTGNPEAFF
TRBV7-6	TRBD1	TRBJ2-7	few	TGTGCCAGCAGCTTAGCGCCGGGACAGGGGACCTACGAGCAGTACTTC	CASSLAPGQGTYEQYF
TRBV5-1	TRBD1	TRBJ1-2	NA	TGCGCCAGCAGCATCACCGGGACAGGGTCCGGCTACACCTTC	CASSITGTGSGYTF
TRBV7-9	NA	TRBJ1-2	NA	TGTGCCAGCAGCTTGGACGGGGGCCTCACCCGCTATGGCTACACCTTC	CASSLDGGLTRYGYTF
TRBV2	TRBD1	TRBJ1-4	NA	TGTGCCAGCAATCGGGGACAGGGGGATGAAAAACTGTTTTTT	CASNRGQGDEKLFF
TRBV5-1	NA	TRBJ2-3	once	TGCGCCAGCAGCCCTGGGGTGGGGAGAGATACGCAGTATTTT	CASSPGVGRDTQYF
TRBV29-1	NA	TRBJ1-1	NA	TGCAGCGTTGAAGGAGGGAGGTACGGTGAAGCTTTCTTT	CSVEGGRYGEAFF
TRBV11-3	TRBD1	TRBJ1-1	few	TGTGCCAGCAGCGCGCGGACAGGGGGGAACACTGAAGCTTTCTTT	CASSARTGGNTEAFF
TRBV12-5	NA	TRBJ2-5	NA	TGTGCTAGTGGTTTGCCAGCAGGGGGGGGCCAAGAGACCCAGTACTTC	CASGLPAGGGQETQYF
TRBV19	TRBD2	TRBJ2-2	NA	TGTGCCAGTAGTATAGACGGGGGGTACACCGGGGAGCTGTTTTTT	CASSIDGGYTGELFF
TRBV18	NA	TRBJ1-2	NA	TGTGCCAGCTCACCTGGTCGGGGGTACCTTGGCTACACCTTC	CASSPGRGYLGYTF
TRBV20-1	TRBD2	TRBJ2-5	NA	TGCAGTGCTAGTCGGCAAGCTTCAGGACTAGCGGGCCAAGAGACCCAGTACTTC	CSASRQASGLAGQETQYF